These 27 T cell receptor beta chains came from one sample sequenced in a study of T-cell memory formation after mild COVID-19. Each CDR3 protein gets one entry after TCRdb re-called the 5' RACE reads with MiXCR. The table records just over 300,000 distinct CDR3 sequences, 15% to 20% of them present only once. The sample taken for sequencing was PBMCs or a T cell subset sorted from them (not recorded which). These receptors all stem from a man in his late teens or twenties who had mild COVID-19 (a few samples of this study predate the infection). Cell type and time point are not known.

This chain joins TRBV28 and TRBJ2-2; 7 bases map to TRBD1. Germline V CDR1 and CDR2: MDHEN, SYDVKM. There are 15 residues in the CDR3. V was pared by 9 bases and J by 0 bases, with 7 bases of the junction left unmatched. CDR3 in amino acids: CASWPGTANTGELFF. CDR3 sequence (DNA): TGTGCCAGTTGGCCGGGGACAGCGAACACCGGGGAGCTGTTTTTT.

V gene TRBV27 combines with J gene TRBJ2-1; a possible D gene is TRBD2 (6 bases). The CDR3 consists of 14 residues. Germline V gene sequence: CDR1 MNHEY, CDR2 SMNVEV (reference sequence). Between the trimmed V and J ends, which lost 4 bases and 4 bases, there was a span of 11 bases. CDR3 region: CASSSLADYNEQFF. The CDR3 DNA follows: TGTGCCAGCAGTTCATTAGCGGATTACAATGAGCAGTTCTTC.

This clonotype was counted only a few times. The chain combines TRBV7-2 with TRBJ1-1, with D hard to call. V lost 2 bases to trimming and J lost 0 bases, with 7 bases between them. The germline CDR1 and CDR2 sequences are SGHTA and FQGNSA. This CDR3 spans 14 amino acids. As DNA, the CDR3 is TGTGCCAGCAGCTTAAGGCCCATGAACACTGAAGCTTTCTTT. This translates into CASSLRPMNTEAFF.

This clonotype was found many times. CDR3 nucleotides: TGTGCCAGCGTTGTGAGCTGGGACAGGACTTCCTCTGGAAACACCATATATTTT. Amino acid sequence: CASVVSWDRTSSGNTIYF. V gene TRBV7-2 combines with J gene TRBJ1-3; 8 nucleotides align to TRBD1. V lost 8 bases, J lost 0 bases, and 15 bases stayed unmatched. Germline CDR1 and CDR2: SGHTA and FQGNSA. CDR3 length: 18 amino acids.

This clonotype was counted many times. The chain joins TRBV12-3 or TRBV12-4 to TRBJ2-1; a weak D match, TRBD1 (5 bases). The CDR3 runs 15 residues. The germline V and J ends were trimmed by 5 bases and 8 bases, with 19 bases remaining between them. The CDR3 is CASSPGPPVRDEQFF. DNA of the CDR3: TGTGCCAGCAGTCCAGGGCCACCCGTCCGCGATGAGCAGTTCTTC.

The chain employs TRBV7-9 and TRBJ2-5, with D perhaps TRBD1 or TRBD2 (5 bases each). Germline V gene sequence: CDR1 SEHNR, CDR2 FQNEAQ (reference sequence). The ends were cut back, 0 bases at V and 10 bases at J, with 12 bases in the middle. The CDR3 length is 13 residues. CDR3 in amino acids: CASSLATGTHQYF. The CDR3 DNA is TGTGCCAGCAGCTTAGCGACCGGGACCCACCAGTACTTC. Complete variable domain (other parts from reference TRBV7-9 and TRBJ2-5): DTGVSQNPRHKITKRGQNVTFRCDPISEHNRLYWYRQTLGQGPEFLTYFQNEAQLEKSRLLSDRFSAERPKGSFSTLEIQRTEQGDSAMYLCASSLATGTHQYFGPGTRLLVL.

This clonotype was recorded once. V is TRBV7-8 and J is TRBJ2-3, with a weak D call TRBD2 (6 bases). The CDR3 consists of 16 residues. The germline V gene has CDR1 SGHVS and CDR2 FQNEAQ. The V end was cut by 4 bases, the J end by 3 bases, with 17 bases between. Here the CDR3 DNA reads TGTGCCAGCAGCTACAGAGGGGTGGGGGGAACAGATACGCAGTATTTT. This translates into CASSYRGVGGTDTQYF.

This clonotype came up a few times. The CDR3 sequence: CASSPGGLAGGQETQYF. In DNA, the CDR3 is TGTGCCAGCAGCCCCGGCGGACTAGCGGGGGGACAAGAGACCCAGTACTTC. The V and J genes are TRBV7-2 and TRBJ2-5; 14 bases match TRBD2. Losses at the gene ends were 5 bases for V and 2 bases for J; bases not matched to a gene: 7. The CDR3 contains 17 residues. The germline CDR1 and CDR2 sequences are SGHTA and FQGNSA.

The chain has TRBV30 and TRBJ1-1; D not resolved. The CDR3 contains 11 residues. Trimming removed 2 bases from V and 10 bases from J, with 11 bases in between. Per germline, CDR1 GTSNPN and CDR2 SVGIG (reference sequence). The CDR3 region is CAWSLTATAFF. Here the CDR3 DNA reads TGTGCCTGGAGTCTCACGGCGACAGCTTTCTTT.

The chain combines TRBV9 with TRBJ1-1; 11 bases agree with TRBD1. Germline CDR1 reads SGDLS; CDR2 reads YYNGEE. J gave up 8 bases and V 4 bases, and 4 bases lay outside the gene matches. This CDR3 comprises 13 residues. CDR3 sequence reads: CASSPRTGGEAFF. In nucleotides, the CDR3 is TGTGCCAGCAGCCCAAGGACAGGGGGCGAAGCTTTCTTT.

A few counts support this clonotype. The chain employs TRBV7-6 and TRBJ2-5; D gene uncertain. Germline values: CDR1 SGHVS, CDR2 FNYEAQ. This CDR3 comprises 14 residues. V lost 5 bases and J lost 5, with 15 bases in between. This CDR3 is CASSLNQFQETQYF. The CDR3 DNA sequence: TGTGCCAGCAGCCTGAATCAGTTTCAGGAGACCCAGTACTTC.

The V gene is TRBV12-3 or TRBV12-4, the J gene TRBJ2-7; TRBD1 might be the D (6 bases). The V gene lost 6 bases and the J gene lost 7 bases, with 19 bases spanning the gap. The CDR3 is 14 residues long. Written as DNA, the CDR3 is TGTGCCAGCAGCCCTAACAGGGAAACGAGGGAGCAGTACTTC. Encoded protein: CASSPNRETREQYF.

There are a few counts of this clonotype. The chain employs TRBV18 and TRBJ1-2; D unclear. The CDR3 consists of 13 residues. Trimming pared 3 bases from V and 3 bases from J, leaving 8 bases between. Germline assignment: CDR1 KGHSH and CDR2 LQKENI. The CDR3 DNA reads as TGTGCCAGCTCACCGGACGGGGACTATGGCTACACCTTC. Amino acids: CASSPDGDYGYTF.

This chain connects TRBV20-1 to TRBJ2-5; 10 nucleotides match TRBD2. CDR3 length equals 15 residues. Germline values: CDR1 DFQATT, CDR2 SNEGSKA (reference sequence). After removal of 6 bases from V and 5 bases from J, the junction contained 12 bases not matched to a gene. CDR3 DNA sequence: TGCAGTGCGCCCGGCCCGGGACTAGCGACCGAGACCCAGTACTTC. It specifies CSAPGPGLATETQYF.

This clonotype was seen a handful of times. The chain employs TRBV6-2 or TRBV6-3 and TRBJ2-7; no clear D gene. The CDR3 is 14 amino acids. Germline CDR1 and CDR2: MNHEY and SVGEGT. Trimming stripped 7 bases from V and 5 bases from J, with 18 bases between. The CDR3 DNA reads as TGTGCCAGCATCAATGGACCTTATTCGAACGAGCAGTACTTC. Translated: CASINGPYSNEQYF.

Turning to this clonotype: A read error may account for a junction end that differs from germline. The chain carries TRBV28 and TRBJ2-3; a possible D gene is TRBD2 (6 bases). This CDR3 comprises 16 residues. Germline V gene sequence: CDR1 MDHEN, CDR2 SYDVKM. CDR3 amino acids: CAISTRVGGDTDTQYF. The CDR3, as DNA: TGTGCCATCAGTACCAGGGTGGGCGGGGACACAGATACGCAGTATTTT.

This clonotype has a handful of counts. The V call is TRBV25-1, the J call TRBJ2-2, with D perhaps matching TRBD1 (6 bases). Trimming shortened V by 0 bases and J by 6 bases, and 11 bases separated the two germline ends. There are 15 residues in the CDR3. In germline, CDR1 is MGHDK, CDR2 SYGVNS. The CDR3 coding sequence is TGTGCCAGCAGTGAATACGGCAGGGGAGCCGGGGAGCTGTTTTTT. Translation: CASSEYGRGAGELFF.

This clonotype came up many times. The chain uses TRBV27 and TRBJ1-6; D might be TRBD1 (5 bases). Between the trimmed V and J ends, which lost 7 bases and 10 bases, there was a span of 11 bases. The germline V gene encodes CDR1 MNHEY and CDR2 SMNVEV (reference sequence). The CDR3 consists of 12 residues. This CDR3 is CASKGVGSPLHF. The CDR3 region has the DNA TGTGCCAGCAAAGGGGTAGGGTCACCCCTCCACTTT.

The chain employs TRBV10-3 and TRBJ2-3; D may match TRBD1 or TRBD2 (5 bases each). Germline CDR1 and CDR2: ENHRY and SYGVKD. Trimming shortened V by 0 bases and J by 0 bases, and 16 bases separated the two germline ends. The CDR3 is 18 amino acids. Here the CDR3 reads CAISESWGSMVSTDTQYF. CDR3 in DNA: TGTGCCATCAGTGAGTCGTGGGGGAGCATGGTGAGCACAGATACGCAGTATTTT.

The V and J genes are TRBV14 and TRBJ2-7; D may be TRBD1 or TRBD2 (5 bases each). This CDR3 spans 13 amino acids. Germline CDR1 and CDR2: SGHDN and FVKESK. The V end was cut by 1 base, the J end by 6 bases, with 10 bases between. CDR3 nucleotide sequence: TGTGCCAGCAGCCAAGGGGGGAGAGGCGAGCAGTACTTC. It is translated as CASSQGGRGEQYF.

This rearrangement joins TRBV7-2 to TRBJ1-2, with D uncertain. The CDR3 runs 15 residues. V lost 5 bases to trimming and J lost 4 bases, with 17 bases between them. Germline lookup yields CDR1 SGHTA and CDR2 FQGNSA. The CDR3 is CASSRSPQKGYGYTF. For the CDR3, the DNA is TGTGCCAGCAGCCGAAGTCCTCAAAAGGGCTATGGCTACACCTTC.

This clonotype was seen more than once but under ten times. This sequence joins TRBV7-9 and TRBJ2-3; 9 bases map to TRBD1. V was pared by 5 bases and J by 5 bases, with 2 bases of the junction left unmatched. The CDR3 totals 13 residues. Germline V gives CDR1 SEHNR, CDR2 FQNEAQ (reference sequence). CDR3 loop: CASSGQGKDTQYF. CDR3 nucleotide sequence: TGTGCCAGCAGCGGACAGGGGAAAGATACGCAGTATTTT.

There are many counts of this clonotype. V is TRBV4-3 and J is TRBJ2-5; no clear D. Germline lookup yields CDR1 LGHNA and CDR2 YSLEER. Trimming stripped 2 bases from V and 4 bases from J, with 11 bases between. The CDR3 runs 14 residues. The CDR3: CASSQSRVSETQYF. In nucleotides, the CDR3 is TGCGCCAGCAGCCAATCCCGGGTTTCAGAGACCCAGTACTTC.

This clonotype was detected a few times. The chain uses TRBV10-3 and TRBJ2-1; D remains unclear. The germline gives CDR1 ENHRY, CDR2 SYGVKD. The CDR3 totals 13 residues. V was pared by 4 bases and J by 3 bases, with 7 bases between. CDR3 region: CAISATLYNEQFF. The CDR3 DNA sequence: TGTGCCATCAGTGCGACACTCTACAATGAGCAGTTCTTC.

This clonotype was detected a few times. The V and J genes are TRBV27 and TRBJ1-5, with D possibly TRBD1 on 6 matching bases. Trimming cost V 3 bases and J 4 bases, with 10 bases left between them. The CDR3 is 14 residues long. CDR1 and CDR2 (germline): MNHEY, SMNVEV (reference sequence). The CDR3 nucleotides are TGTGCCAGCAGTTTCATACAGGGAAATCAGCCCCAGCATTTT. Amino acids: CASSFIQGNQPQHF.

This clonotype appeared a few times. J is TRBJ2-1 and V is TRBV4-3; D might be TRBD1 or TRBD2, each matching 6 bases. This CDR3 comprises 15 residues. The V and J ends lost 4 bases and 6 bases respectively, with 16 bases between them. Per germline, CDR1 LGHNA and CDR2 YSLEER. The CDR3 DNA reads TGCGCCAGCAGCCGGGGGGCCCCTGGGACCAATGAGCAGTTCTTC. This sequence encodes CASSRGAPGTNEQFF.

The V call is TRBV12-3 or TRBV12-4, the J call TRBJ2-2; possible D gene TRBD2, 6 bases. V shed 6 bases and J shed 7 bases, with 15 bases lying between them. The CDR3 is 14 amino acids. The CDR3 nucleotides read TGTGCCAGCAGGCCGGCGGGCGGGGACGGGGAGCTGTTTTTT. Residues: CASRPAGGDGELFF.